The 21 T cell receptor beta chains below were found in one sample sequenced in a study of T cells after yellow fever vaccination. TCRdb itself ran the 5' RACE reads through MiXCR, one entry per CDR3 protein. Here the sample spans around 500,000 distinct CDR3 sequences, 21% being singletons. The sample was PBMCs, taken 20 to 25 days after the first yellow fever vaccination. The receptors originated from a man between 18 and 29 years old who received the YFV17D yellow fever vaccine.

The V gene is TRBV10-3, the J gene TRBJ2-1, with TRBD1 matching 8 bases. The CDR3 is made up of 20 amino acids. Trimming at V came to 4 bases and at J to 8 bases, leaving 25 bases not matched to a gene. CDR1 ENHRY and CDR2 SYGVKD come from the germline V gene. The CDR3 region is CAISVEIRDRRGSPWDEQFF. CDR3 sequence (DNA): TGTGCCATCAGTGTCGAAATACGGGACAGGCGAGGGTCTCCATGGGATGAGCAGTTCTTC.

The chain joins TRBV4-2 to TRBJ1-5; D gene uncertain. V dropped 4 bases and J dropped 0 bases, with 19 bases sitting between them. Germline CDR1 is LGHNA and CDR2 is YNFKEQ. The CDR3 is 18 amino acids. The CDR3 protein is CASSLYSSTRDSNQPQHF. The CDR3 DNA sequence: TGTGCCAGCAGCCTATATTCTTCGACACGTGATAGCAATCAGCCCCAGCATTTT.

In its sample, this clonotype was seen a few times. The rearrangement joins TRBV5-1 to TRBJ2-1; D is unclear. Trimming left V 1 base short and J 1 base short, with 9 bases between. The CDR3 extends over 15 amino acids. CDR1 is SGHRS, CDR2 YFSETQ, per germline. The CDR3 loop is CASSLLLGSYNEQFF. CDR3 DNA sequence: TGCGCCAGCAGCTTGCTGCTTGGGTCCTACAATGAGCAGTTCTTC.

The chain joins TRBV12-3 or TRBV12-4 to TRBJ2-1; D gene uncertain. This CDR3 has 13 residues. V dropped 8 bases and J dropped 6 bases, with 14 bases sitting between them. CDR3 loop: CASSVGRTNEQFF. The CDR3 DNA reads as TGTGCCAGCTCGGTTGGCAGGACCAATGAGCAGTTCTTC.

This clonotype was counted ten times or more. This rearrangement joins TRBV11-3 to TRBJ2-1, with 7 bases identical to TRBD2. Germline trimming cut 4 bases from V and 0 bases from J; bases unmatched to any gene: 6. There are 16 residues in the CDR3. In germline, CDR1 is SGHNT, CDR2 YENEEA. In DNA form, the CDR3 reads TGTGCCAGCAGCTCCTCTAGCGGATTCTCCTACAATGAGCAGTTCTTC. This gives the protein CASSSSSGFSYNEQFF.

In its sample, this clonotype was seen a few times. CDR3 bases: TGCAGTGCTCTTCCTGGGGCGTTGTTGTCTCCCCCGTTCTTC. It is translated as CSALPGALLSPPFF. The chain couples TRBV20-1 to TRBJ2-1; D is possibly TRBD1 (5 bases). The germline V gene has CDR1 DFQATT and CDR2 SNEGSKA (reference sequence). The CDR3 has 14 residues. V was trimmed by 5 bases and J by 15 bases, leaving 26 bases between them.

This chain uses TRBV4-3 with TRBJ1-6; possible D gene TRBD1, 5 bases. This CDR3 spans 14 amino acids. Between the trimmed V and J ends, which lost 6 bases and 6 bases, there was a span of 12 bases. The germline gives CDR1 LGHNA, CDR2 YSLEER. The CDR3 DNA reads as TGCGCCAGCAGTTCCCTAGGGGTTAATTCACCCCTCCACTTT. Translating gives CASSSLGVNSPLHF.

This chain connects TRBV2 to TRBJ2-1, with D unresolved. Looked up from germline, CDR1 is SNHLY and CDR2 is FYNNEI. This CDR3 contains 18 residues. V was trimmed by 7 bases and J by 0 bases, leaving 22 bases between them. The CDR3 DNA follows: TGTGCCAGCACCGAGAGCCTAGGCTACTACAGCTCCTACAATGAGCAGTTCTTC. Translated: CASTESLGYYSSYNEQFF. Complete variable domain (other parts from reference TRBV2 and TRBJ2-1): EPEVTQTPSHQVTQMGQEVILRCVPISNHLYFYWYRQILGQKVEFLVSFYNNEISEKSEIFDDQFSVERPDGSNFTLKIRSTKLEDSAMYFCASTESLGYYSSYNEQFFGPGTRLTVL.

This clonotype has just a few counts. The rearrangement joins TRBV6-1 to TRBJ2-3; TRBD2 agrees at 12 bases. Trimming cost V 7 bases and J 4 bases; bases outside gene matches: 6. The CDR3 contains 15 residues. The germline V gene has CDR1 MNHNS and CDR2 SASEGT. The CDR3 reads CASTPSGGGPDTQYF. Here the CDR3 DNA reads TGTGCCAGCACTCCTAGCGGGGGGGGCCCAGATACGCAGTATTTT.

In this sample, this clonotype turned up a few times. The rearrangement uses TRBV10-3 and TRBJ2-5, with 13 bases that match TRBD2. The CDR3 runs to 16 residues. Looked up from germline, CDR1 is ENHRY and CDR2 is SYGVKD. V dropped 5 bases and J dropped 5; count of bases not matched to a gene: 8. Here the CDR3 reads CAISKKGTSGEETQYF. The CDR3 region has the DNA TGTGCCATCAGTAAAAAGGGGACTAGCGGGGAGGAGACCCAGTACTTC.

The gene calls are TRBV12-3 or TRBV12-4 and TRBJ1-2; D unclear. The germline V and J ends were trimmed by 3 bases and 5 bases, with 19 bases remaining between them. This CDR3 spans 16 amino acids. CDR3 sequence: CASSFVGQASGYGYTF. The CDR3 DNA sequence: TGTGCCAGCAGTTTCGTCGGGCAGGCCAGTGGTTATGGCTACACCTTC.

This clonotype was counted only a few times. J is TRBJ1-2 and V is TRBV7-2; 7 bases map to TRBD1. V was clipped by 5 bases and J by 6 bases; unmatched bases: 9. Per the germline V gene, CDR1 is SGHTA and CDR2 is FQGNSA. The CDR3 length is 14 residues. CDR3 amino acids: CASSPPGTVDGYTF. CDR3 nucleotides: TGTGCCAGCAGCCCTCCCGGGACAGTAGATGGCTACACCTTC. Variable domain in full (rest from reference TRBV7-2 and TRBJ1-2): GAGVSQSPSNKVTEKGKDVELRCDPISGHTALYWYRQSLGQGLEFLIYFQGNSAPDKSGLPSDRFSAERTGGSVSTLTIQRTQQEDSAVYLCASSPPGTVDGYTFGSGTRLTVV.

The chain has TRBV7-2 and TRBJ2-3; 8 nucleotides line up with TRBD1. With 6 bases clipped from V and 4 bases from J, the junction kept 9 bases outside the gene matches. The CDR3 totals 15 residues. Looked up from germline, CDR1 is SGHTA and CDR2 is FQGNSA. CDR3 loop: CASRRPGGQADTQYF. The CDR3 nucleotides read TGTGCCAGCAGACGTCCAGGGGGCCAAGCAGATACGCAGTATTTT.

This chain connects TRBV27 to TRBJ2-1; TRBD1 matches at 8 bases. This CDR3 has 15 residues. Germline loops: CDR1 MNHEY, CDR2 SMNVEV (reference sequence). V gave up 6 bases and J gave up 10 bases; unmatched junction bases: 14. The CDR3 spells CASRLGTGTLHEQFF. For the CDR3, the DNA is TGTGCCAGCAGGCTGGGGACAGGAACCCTACACGAGCAGTTCTTC.

The chain couples TRBV5-1 to TRBJ1-2, with D maybe TRBD1 (6 bases). The germline V gene encodes CDR1 SGHRS and CDR2 YFSETQ. The CDR3 totals 17 residues. V was pared by 0 bases and J by 2 bases, with 17 bases between. CDR3 DNA: TGCGCCAGCAGCTTGGTGAGCGGCCGAGGGGGAAACTATGGCTACACCTTC. Its protein is CASSLVSGRGGNYGYTF.

This clonotype has only a few counts. CDR3 amino acids: CASSYGSQETQYF. CDR3 nucleotides: TGTGCCAGCAGTTATGGTAGCCAAGAGACCCAGTACTTC. The V call is TRBV12-3 or TRBV12-4, the J call TRBJ2-5, with unresolved D. The CDR3 spans 13 residues. Trimming cost V 4 bases and J 1 base, with 7 bases left between them.

The chain joins TRBV5-6 to TRBJ2-3; 9 bases fit TRBD1. CDR1 SGHDT and CDR2 YYEEEE come from the germline V gene. This CDR3 comprises 16 residues. V gave up 1 base and J gave up 2 bases; unmatched junction bases: 5. CDR3 bases: TGTGCCAGCAGCTTGAGGACAGGGGCCTTCACAGATACGCAGTATTTT. It specifies CASSLRTGAFTDTQYF. Using reference TRBV5-6 and TRBJ2-3 for the parts outside the CDR3, the full variable domain is DAGVTQSPTHLIKTRGQQVTLRCSPKSGHDTVSWYQQALGQGPQFIFQYYEEEERQRGNFPDRFSGHQFPNYSSELNVNALLLGDSALYLCASSLRTGAFTDTQYFGPGTRLTVL.

This clonotype was counted a few times. The chain couples TRBV6-1 to TRBJ2-7; D may match TRBD1 or TRBD2 (6 bases each). CDR1 is MNHNS, CDR2 SASEGT, per germline. Trimming left V 0 bases short and J 1 base short, with 10 bases between. The CDR3 spans 15 residues. CDR3: CASSEAWGASYEQYF. The CDR3 DNA reads TGTGCCAGCAGTGAAGCGTGGGGGGCGTCCTACGAGCAGTACTTC.

This clonotype turned up a few times. DNA for the CDR3: TGTGCCATCCCGACCAGGGATAGCAATCAGCCCCAGCATTTT. Amino acids: CAIPTRDSNQPQHF. The chain combines TRBV24-1 with TRBJ1-5; D possibly corresponds to TRBD1 (5 bases). V was pared by 11 bases and J by 0 bases, with 13 bases between. The CDR3 covers 14 residues. CDR1 KGHDR and CDR2 SFDVKD come from the germline V gene.

This clonotype was seen only a few times. The chain links TRBV5-1 to TRBJ1-1, with D maybe TRBD1 (6 bases). CDR1 is SGHRS and CDR2 is YFSETQ in the germline V gene. Trimming cost V 8 bases and J 5 bases, with 16 bases left between them. The CDR3 contains 13 residues. CDR3 nucleotides: TGCGCCAGTCTATTACAGGGAGGGACTGAAGCTTTCTTT. This codes for CASLLQGGTEAFF.

The chain is built from TRBV20-1 and TRBJ2-5; D is ambiguous. Per germline, CDR1 DFQATT and CDR2 SNEGSKA (reference sequence). Trimming pared 3 bases from V and 5 bases from J, leaving 7 bases between. This CDR3 comprises 11 residues. The chain's CDR3 is CSARIQETQYF. CDR3 nucleotide sequence: TGCAGTGCTAGGATCCAGGAGACCCAGTACTTC.